Given below is one T cell receptor (beta chain) in context. Its specificity is not known. The data are from a study of cytomegalovirus exposure and HLA in healthy donors. About the research overall: The early release's HLA-typed donors yielded 70 million to 85 million unique TCRs.

The V end lost 0 bases, the J end lost 11 bases, and 11 bases lay between the germline ends. Per the germline V gene, CDR1 is MDHEN and CDR2 is SYDVKM. This CDR3 spans 13 amino acids. Whole-study results and caveats: TRBV6-2, TRBV6-3 and some other V segments were excluded as indistinguishable. Several of the most significant clusters appeared linked to common viral pathogens, based on a later analysis. Presence/absence analysis assumed near-uniform sequencing depth across donors.

Use of 60 Vbeta and 13 Jbeta primers characterized the PCR. Sequenced by immunoSEQ multiplex PCR; TCRdb stores in-frame clones only, minus some. Its table lists around 70,000 clones. This chain connects TRBV28 to TRBJ1-5; no firm D call. The receptor comes from a woman aged 40 to 50 in good health and CMV-seropositive. Source material: PBMCs. This CDR3 is CASSLWFDTAQHF. The CDR3, as DNA: TGTGCCAGCAGTTTATGGTTTGACACAGCCCAGCATTTT.